Here is one T cell receptor beta chain with its context. How the authors handled the data: From reference gene primer amplification, estimates of nucleated cell counts were derived. TCRdb keeps only in-frame clones here, not all; method: immunoSEQ multiplex PCR. The V and J calls and the clone size are those of that table, but D and trimming were determined from the DNA. In the table there are approximately 70,000 clones, 80% to 85% of which are singletons. Deletions cut 5 bases from V and 3 bases from J, with 11 bases between. The CDR3 covers 13 residues. CDR1 and CDR2 from the germline V gene are MNHEY and SVGAGI. The data originate from a study of blood T cell repertoires in COVID-19. On the study more broadly: Donors in the United States, Italy and Spain gave samples during acute or convalescent COVID-19. PBMCs, B-cell-depleted T cells, or T cells were the source of the cDNA or gDNA that made up the material.

The chain has TRBV6-5 and TRBJ2-7; tentative D call: TRBD1 (6 bases). Sequencing was done on a sample of peripheral blood. This clonotype was sampled from an older man with active or convalescent COVID-19. As DNA, the CDR3 is TGTGCCAGCAGTACCGTACAGGGCTACGAGCAGTACTTC. Translated: CASSTVQGYEQYF.